This passage covers 27 T cell receptor beta chains from one sample sequenced in a study of blood T cell repertoires in COVID-19. The repertoire was sequenced with immunoSEQ multiplex PCR; TCRdb's copy has only in-frame clones and lacks some. Here the sample spans over 300,000 clones, around 92% being singletons. What was sequenced was peripheral blood. The receptors shown here come from a man in his forties with acute or convalescent COVID-19.

The chain carries TRBV6-5 and TRBJ2-7; maybe TRBD1 (6 bases). Germline-derived CDR1 and CDR2 are MNHEY and SVGAGI. This CDR3 spans 12 amino acids. CDR3 sequence: CATRGGTYEQYF. The DNA for the CDR3 is TGTGCTACCAGGGGCGGTACCTACGAGCAGTACTTC.

This chain connects TRBV4-1 to TRBJ1-1; 7 nucleotides agree with TRBD1. V lost 2 bases and J lost 0; bases outside the gene matches: 3. The CDR3 has 15 amino acids. Germline V gene sequence: CDR1 MGHRA, CDR2 YSYEKL. The CDR3: CASSQLQGLNTEAFF. For the CDR3, the DNA is TGCGCCAGCAGCCAACTACAGGGGTTGAACACTGAAGCTTTCTTT.

The chain couples TRBV27 to TRBJ2-1; 8 bases are shared with TRBD2. The CDR3 consists of 11 residues. After removal of 8 bases from V and 14 bases from J, the junction contained 8 bases not matched to a gene. Germline assignment: CDR1 MNHEY and CDR2 SMNVEV (reference sequence). The DNA of the CDR3 is TGTGCCAGCGGCAAGACTAGCGCAAAGTTCTTC. Encoded protein: CASGKTSAKFF.

V gene TRBV27 combines with J gene TRBJ1-2; tentative D call: TRBD1 (5 bases). The germline V and J ends were trimmed by 5 bases and 5 bases, with 18 bases remaining between them. The CDR3 is 15 residues long. Germline V gene lookup returns CDR1 MNHEY and CDR2 SMNVEV (reference sequence). In DNA, the CDR3 is TGTGCCAGCAGTCCTGTAGCCAGGGCGGGATATGGCTACACCTTC. Its translation: CASSPVARAGYGYTF.

The chain couples TRBV9 to TRBJ1-3; D unclear. Trimming removed 0 bases from V and 1 base from J, with 14 bases in between. CDR3 length: 17 residues. In germline, CDR1 is SGDLS, CDR2 YYNGEE. CDR3 sequence: CASSVEGGGVSGNTIYF. The CDR3, as DNA: TGTGCCAGCAGCGTAGAAGGTGGCGGGGTATCTGGAAACACCATATATTTT.

V and J are TRBV12-3 or TRBV12-4 and TRBJ1-1; TRBD1 is a possible D gene (5 bases). The CDR3 sequence is 13 residues long. The V end lost 5 bases, the J end lost 1 base, and 8 bases lay between the germline ends. CDR3 protein: CASSPGQNTEAFF. The CDR3 nucleotides read TGTGCCAGCAGTCCCGGACAGAACACTGAAGCTTTCTTT.

The rearrangement joins TRBV4-3 to TRBJ1-1, with 8 bases identical to TRBD1. Germline values: CDR1 LGHNA, CDR2 YSLEER. The CDR3 length is 16 residues. Trimming took 3 bases from V and 0 from J; bases not matched to a gene: 6. The CDR3 sequence is CASSHAGTGMNTEAFF. The CDR3 nucleotides read TGCGCCAGCAGCCATGCCGGGACAGGCATGAACACTGAAGCTTTCTTT.

The genes are TRBV5-5 and TRBJ2-3, with D possibly being TRBD1 (5 bases). The CDR3 runs 16 residues. Trimming pared 1 base from V and 11 bases from J, leaving 23 bases between. The V gene's germline CDR1 is SGHKS and CDR2 YYEKEE (reference sequence). The CDR3 nucleotides are TGTGCCAGCAGCTTGTTTCAGGGTCCCCCCATAGAATGGCAGTATTTT. Protein: CASSLFQGPPIEWQYF.

The chain has TRBV24-1 and TRBJ1-2, with D tentatively TRBD1 (5 bases). V was trimmed by 7 bases and J by 3 bases, leaving 11 bases between them. Germline V gene data show CDR1 as KGHDR and CDR2 as SFDVKD. This CDR3 is built from 13 residues. CDR3 loop: CATSRRGDYGYTF. The CDR3 DNA is TGTGCCACCAGCCGGAGGGGAGACTATGGCTACACCTTC.

The chain carries TRBV28 and TRBJ1-1; D uncertain. V was pared by 3 bases and J by 1 base, with 12 bases between. The CDR3 covers 15 residues. Germline CDR1 MDHEN, CDR2 SYDVKM. The CDR3 region has the DNA TGTGCCAGCAGTTTTTACGGAGCGGGGAACACTGAAGCTTTCTTT. Translating gives CASSFYGAGNTEAFF.

This clone was observed a few times. The rearrangement links TRBV7-8 to TRBJ2-7; D remains ambiguous. Germline CDR1 SGHVS, CDR2 FQNEAQ. V was trimmed by 5 bases and J by 2 bases, leaving 7 bases between them. The CDR3 spans 12 residues. In DNA, the CDR3 is TGTGCCAGCAGCCCTACCACCTACGAGCAGTACTTC. Translation gives CASSPTTYEQYF.

DNA for the CDR3: TGTGCCAGCAGTTTAGATTCGGGCGGGAGGGACCCAGATACGCAGTATTTT. Protein product: CASSLDSGGRDPDTQYF. This rearrangement joins TRBV28 to TRBJ2-3, with 9 bases identical to TRBD2. The length of the CDR3 is 17 residues. The germline V gene has CDR1 MDHEN and CDR2 SYDVKM. After removal of 2 bases from V and 4 bases from J, the junction contained 10 bases not matched to a gene.

V usage is TRBV5-1 and J usage is TRBJ2-7, with D maybe TRBD2 (5 bases). The CDR3 runs to 14 residues. The V gene lost 0 bases and the J gene lost 4 bases, with 11 bases spanning the gap. CDR1 is SGHRS, CDR2 YFSETQ, per germline. The CDR3 here is CASSLAPGLYEQYF. CDR3 DNA sequence: TGCGCCAGCAGCTTGGCCCCGGGGTTATACGAGCAGTACTTC. The entire variable domain, with the rest obtained from reference TRBV5-1 and TRBJ2-7, is as follows: KAGVTQTPRYLIKTRGQQVTLSCSPISGHRSVSWYQQTPGQGLQFLFEYFSETQRNKGNFPGRFSGRQFSNSRSEMNVSTLELGDSALYLCASSLAPGLYEQYFGPGTRLTVT.

The V call is TRBV27, the J call TRBJ1-2, with TRBD1 as a possible D gene (5 bases). The CDR3 has 14 amino acids. Deletions cut 4 bases from V and 7 bases from J, with 16 bases between. Germline V gives CDR1 MNHEY, CDR2 SMNVEV (reference sequence). Here the CDR3 DNA reads TGTGCCAGCAGTTGGGCTCGGGGGTCTTCTGGCTACACCTTC. Amino acids: CASSWARGSSGYTF.

V gene TRBV3-1 (or the pseudogene TRBV3-2) combines with J gene TRBJ2-5; 9 bases match TRBD1. CDR3 length: 16 residues. The V segment lost 0 bases and the J segment 1 base; nucleotides outside the gene matches: 3. Germline-derived CDR1 and CDR2 are LGHDT and YNNKEL (reference sequence). The CDR3 sequence: CASSQEGQGLQETQYF. CDR3 nucleotides: TGTGCCAGCAGCCAAGAGGGACAGGGCCTCCAAGAGACCCAGTACTTC.

J is TRBJ2-7 and V is TRBV27, with D tentatively TRBD2 (5 bases). Between the trimmed V and J ends, which lost 3 bases and 1 base, there was a span of 10 bases. The CDR3 length is 14 residues. Germline V gives CDR1 MNHEY, CDR2 SMNVEV (reference sequence). The CDR3 DNA follows: TGTGCCAGCAGTTTTTATACGGGGTCCTACGAGCAGTACTTC. Protein: CASSFYTGSYEQYF.

V and J are TRBV3-1 (or the pseudogene TRBV3-2) and TRBJ2-7; TRBD2 aligns across 7 bases. Germline CDR1 is LGHDT and CDR2 is YNNKEL (reference sequence). The CDR3 has 14 residues. V lost 2 bases and J lost 10; bases outside the gene matches: 11. This CDR3 is CASSQQREGRFQYF. The CDR3 DNA reads as TGTGCCAGCAGCCAACAGAGGGAGGGCCGTTTTCAGTACTTC.

The chain combines TRBV19 with TRBJ1-3; 8 nucleotides align to TRBD1. This CDR3 spans 14 amino acids. Trimming at V came to 4 bases and at J to 2 bases, leaving 1 base not matched to a gene. Germline CDR1 reads LNHDA; CDR2 reads SQIVND (reference sequence). The CDR3 region is CASSTTGAGNTIYF. DNA for the CDR3: TGTGCCAGTAGTACGACAGGGGCTGGAAACACCATATATTTT.

The gene calls are TRBV6-5 and TRBJ1-1, with D possibly matching TRBD1 (5 bases). Germline values: CDR1 MNHEY, CDR2 SVGAGI. V lost 4 bases and J 0 bases, leaving 15 bases between the germline ends. The CDR3 consists of 16 residues. The CDR3: CASSSDSSLMNTEAFF. The DNA of the CDR3 is TGTGCCAGCAGTTCAGACAGCTCCTTGATGAACACTGAAGCTTTCTTT.

This clone was detected only once. The chain combines TRBV21-1 with TRBJ1-1. TRBV21-1 represents a pseudogene. CDR3 length: 12 amino acids. DNA for the CDR3: TGTGCCAGCGTCACAGAGGGCACTGAAGCTTTCTTT. Translation: CASVTEGTEAFF.

This sequence joins TRBV9 and TRBJ1-2; no clear D. Germline values: CDR1 SGDLS, CDR2 YYNGEE. CDR3 length equals 14 residues. V lost 0 bases and J lost 7, with 13 bases in between. CDR3 nucleotide sequence: TGTGCCAGCAGCGTAGCAGGCCCTGGCGTTGGCTACACCTTC. This gives the protein CASSVAGPGVGYTF.

V is TRBV28 and J is TRBJ2-3; D perhaps matches TRBD2 (7 bases). There are 16 residues in the CDR3. The ends were cut back, 5 bases at V and 2 bases at J, with 17 bases in the middle. The germline V gene has CDR1 MDHEN and CDR2 SYDVKM. The CDR3 reads CASSGLGGEYTDTQYF. The CDR3 DNA reads TGTGCCAGCAGTGGACTAGGGGGGGAGTACACAGATACGCAGTATTTT.

The chain is built from TRBV5-4 and TRBJ1-3, with TRBD1 matching 7 bases. CDR1 SGHNT and CDR2 YYREEE come from the germline V gene (reference sequence). With 0 bases clipped from V and 4 bases from J, the junction kept 4 bases outside the gene matches. This CDR3 spans 15 amino acids. The CDR3 DNA reads as TGTGCCAGCAGCTTGGGAGGGGGCGACGGAAACACCATATATTTT. It yields the protein CASSLGGGDGNTIYF. The full variable domain, in which reference TRBV5-4 and TRBJ1-3 provide the parts outside the CDR3, is ETGVTQSPTHLIKTRGQQVTLRCSSQSGHNTVSWYQQALGQGPQFIFQYYREEENGRGNFPPRFSGLQFPNYSSELNVNALELDDSALYLCASSLGGGDGNTIYFGEGSWLTVV.

V and J are TRBV16 and TRBJ1-1; D might be TRBD1 (5 bases). The germline V gene has CDR1 KGHSY and CDR2 FQNENV. This CDR3 has 15 residues. Trimming took 1 base from V and 0 from J, leaving 9 bases between them. The CDR3 loop is CASSQYRQLNTEAFF. The DNA of the CDR3 is TGTGCCAGCAGCCAATATCGACAGCTGAACACTGAAGCTTTCTTT.

This clone has at least ten counts. The rearrangement uses TRBV5-1 and TRBJ1-1; 8 nucleotides agree with TRBD1. The CDR3 is 15 amino acids. Germline values: CDR1 SGHRS, CDR2 YFSETQ. Unmatched junction bases numbered 2, after V lost 0 bases and J lost 1 base. CDR3 coding DNA: TGCGCCAGCAGCTTGGGGGGACAGGAGAACACTGAAGCTTTCTTT. This sequence encodes CASSLGGQENTEAFF.

The chain recombines TRBV27 with TRBJ2-7, with a possible D match to TRBD1 (5 bases). CDR3 length: 15 amino acids. Germline loops: CDR1 MNHEY, CDR2 SMNVEV (reference sequence). The germline V and J ends were trimmed by 2 bases and 4 bases, with 15 bases remaining between them. The CDR3 is CASSLLWTPTYEQYF. DNA of the CDR3: TGTGCCAGCAGTTTACTTTGGACACCTACTTACGAGCAGTACTTC.

The chain is built from TRBV11-2 and TRBJ2-7, with D perhaps TRBD2 (5 bases). Trimming took 4 bases from V and 0 from J, leaving 13 bases between them. CDR3 length: 15 residues. Per germline, CDR1 SGHAT and CDR2 FQNNGV. The CDR3 loop is CASSYERRPSYEQYF. CDR3 nucleotides: TGTGCCAGCAGCTACGAGCGGAGGCCCTCCTACGAGCAGTACTTC. Full variable domain (rest looked up from reference TRBV11-2 and TRBJ2-7): EAGVAQSPRYKIIEKRQSVAFWCNPISGHATLYWYQQILGQGPKLLIQFQNNGVVDDSQLPKDRFSAERLKGVDSTLKIQPAKLEDSAVYLCASSYERRPSYEQYFGPGTRLTVT.